This T cell receptor (beta chain) stems from a study of T cell repertoires in cytomegalovirus infection. Germline V gene sequence: CDR1 LNHDA, CDR2 SQIVND (reference sequence). The CDR3 is 15 amino acids. Trimming removed 3 bases from V and 3 bases from J, with 12 bases in between. TCRdb re-analysed the reads in MiXCR, keeping a single row per CDR3 protein. Among about 130,000 distinct CDR3 sequences listed, 7.5% to 9% were seen once. This clonotype was found many times. The material sequenced was PBMCs. The rearrangement uses TRBV19 and TRBJ1-5; D unclear. The origin of this receptor is a human donor in good health (CMV status not recorded). Some clones in this sample may be carry-over from other donors' samples. The CDR3 here is CASSIQDGFNQPQHF. CDR3 bases: TGTGCCAGTAGTATCCAAGACGGATTCAATCAGCCCCAGCATTTT. Complete variable domain (other parts from reference TRBV19 and TRBJ1-5): DGGITQSPKYLFRKEGQNVTLSCEQNLNHDAMYWYRQDPGQGLRLIYYSQIVNDFQKGDIAEGYSVSREKKESFPLTVTSAQKNPTAFYLCASSIQDGFNQPQHFGDGTRLSIL.